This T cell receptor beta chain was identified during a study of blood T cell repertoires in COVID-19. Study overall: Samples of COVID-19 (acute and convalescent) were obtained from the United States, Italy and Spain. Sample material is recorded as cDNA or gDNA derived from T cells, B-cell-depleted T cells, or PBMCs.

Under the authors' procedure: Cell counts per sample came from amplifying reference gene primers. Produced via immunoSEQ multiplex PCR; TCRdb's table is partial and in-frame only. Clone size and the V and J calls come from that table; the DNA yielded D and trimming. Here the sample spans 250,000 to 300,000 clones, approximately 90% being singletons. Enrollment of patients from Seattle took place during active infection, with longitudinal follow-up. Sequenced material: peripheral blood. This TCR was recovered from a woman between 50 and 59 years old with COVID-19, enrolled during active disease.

As DNA, the CDR3 is TGTGCCAGCAGTCCGCGCCGACTAGCACGGGCCGGGGAGCTGTTTTTT. It translates to CASSPRRLARAGELFF. The rearrangement links TRBV27 to TRBJ2-2, with 7 nucleotides matching TRBD2. Germline trimming cut 5 bases from V and 6 bases from J; bases unmatched to any gene: 12. The CDR3 consists of 16 residues. Germline CDR1 is MNHEY and CDR2 is SMNVEV (reference sequence).